These 15 T cell receptor beta chains came from one sample sequenced in a study of T-cell reconstitution after alpha-beta-depleted transplantation in children. Unique molecular identifiers were built into the TCRbeta library. From the PCR reads, TCRdb called clonotypes with MiXCR, one entry per CDR3 protein. The data hold fewer than 550,000 distinct CDR3 sequences, with approximately 10% observed a single time. The material sequenced was PBMCs, mostly from graft donor cells, taken 180 days after TCRalphabeta/CD19-depleted stem cell transplant. Every receptor here comes from a female patient aged 2 to 10 who had a stem cell transplant for aplastic anemia, so the T cells may come from the graft donor.

The chain combines TRBV10-3 with TRBJ2-3; D remains unclear. V lost 3 bases to trimming and J lost 11 bases, with 9 bases between them. The CDR3 is made up of 11 amino acids. Germline V gene sequence: CDR1 ENHRY, CDR2 SYGVKD. For the CDR3, the DNA is TGTGCCATCAGTGACGGGCAACTGCAGTATTTT. It specifies CAISDGQLQYF.

There are many counts of this clonotype. V and J are TRBV5-1 and TRBJ2-5; tentative D call: TRBD1 (6 bases). Germline CDR1 SGHRS, CDR2 YFSETQ. V was clipped by 0 bases and J by 5 bases, with 8 bases between them. CDR3 length equals 13 residues. CDR3 DNA: TGCGCCAGCAGCTTGGTTCAGGGGGAGACCCAGTACTTC. Translating it yields CASSLVQGETQYF.

This clonotype turned up a few times. The genes are TRBV7-2 and TRBJ2-7; 13 bases agree with TRBD2. The germline gives CDR1 SGHTA, CDR2 FQGNSA. CDR3 length: 15 amino acids. V lost 5 bases, J lost 3 bases, and 4 bases stayed unmatched. The CDR3 DNA follows: TGTGCCAGCAGCCACACTAGCGGGAGGGTCTACGAGCAGTACTTC. Its translation: CASSHTSGRVYEQYF.

The V and J genes are TRBV20-1 and TRBJ1-1; no clear D. Germline V gives CDR1 DFQATT, CDR2 SNEGSKA (reference sequence). The CDR3 is 14 residues long. Trimming took 0 bases from V and 4 from J, leaving 12 bases between them. CDR3 protein: CSARDTRGSTEAFF. CDR3 nucleotides: TGCAGTGCTAGAGATACTCGGGGTTCCACTGAAGCTTTCTTT.

This rearrangement joins TRBV4-3 to TRBJ2-1; D remains ambiguous. V gave up 4 bases and J gave up 0 bases, with 13 bases separating them. The CDR3 is 16 amino acids. From germline, CDR1 is LGHNA and CDR2 YSLEER. The CDR3 DNA reads TGCGCCAGCAGCCCTGCCTGGTCCAGCTCCTACAATGAGCAGTTCTTC. Amino acids: CASSPAWSSSYNEQFF.

This clonotype occurred a few times. As DNA, the CDR3 is TGTGCCAGCAGTTTGCGGGAGCGGGAGACCCAGTACTTC. Translating it yields CASSLRERETQYF. This rearrangement joins TRBV28 to TRBJ2-5, with 7 positions matching TRBD2. This CDR3 spans 13 amino acids. Germline CDR1 reads MDHEN; CDR2 reads SYDVKM. V shed 3 bases and J 5 bases; nucleotides not matched to a gene: 3.

The CDR3 reads CASSWTSGRDGEQFF. As DNA, the CDR3 is TGTGCCAGCAGCTGGACTAGCGGGAGAGACGGTGAGCAGTTCTTC. The chain employs TRBV7-2 and TRBJ2-1; TRBD2 matches at 13 bases. Trimming cost V 4 bases and J 9 bases; bases outside gene matches: 6. The CDR3 is 15 residues long. Germline V gene data show CDR1 as SGHTA and CDR2 as FQGNSA. Looking up the rest from reference TRBV7-2 and TRBJ2-1 gives the full variable domain: GAGVSQSPSNKVTEKGKDVELRCDPISGHTALYWYRQSLGQGLEFLIYFQGNSAPDKSGLPSDRFSAERTGGSVSTLTIQRTQQEDSAVYLCASSWTSGRDGEQFFGPGTRLTVL.

In its sample, this clonotype was seen a few times. The J gene is TRBJ2-3, the V gene TRBV5-8; D is possibly TRBD2 (7 bases). V was shortened by 3 bases and J by 3 bases, with 11 bases between the two germline ends. This CDR3 has 14 amino acids. Per germline, CDR1 SGHTS and CDR2 YDEGEE. CDR3 protein: CASSWGGATDTQYF. Written as DNA, the CDR3 is TGTGCCAGCAGCTGGGGGGGCGCGACAGATACGCAGTATTTT. Filled out from reference TRBV5-8 and TRBJ2-3, the complete variable domain reads EAGVTQSPTHLIKTRGQQATLRCSPISGHTSVYWYQQALGLGLQFLLWYDEGEERNRGNFPPRFSGRQFPNYSSELNVNALELEDSALYLCASSWGGATDTQYFGPGTRLTVL.

The V gene is TRBV28, the J gene TRBJ2-5, with 10 bases matching TRBD2. CDR1 and CDR2 from the germline V gene are MDHEN and SYDVKM. CDR3 length: 17 amino acids. After removal of 9 bases from V and 1 base from J, the junction contained 14 bases not matched to a gene. The CDR3 DNA reads as TGTGCCAGTCTCTCATATTTCAGGACTAGCGGCCAAGAGACCCAGTACTTC. It codes for CASLSYFRTSGQETQYF.

The table lists this clonotype with a few counts. V is TRBV7-2 and J is TRBJ2-7, with D unresolved. The CDR3 runs to 15 residues. Germline CDR1 SGHTA, CDR2 FQGNSA. V lost 1 base and J 5 bases, leaving 15 bases between the germline ends. Here the CDR3 DNA reads TGTGCCAGCAGCTTAGGTTTCGGGTGGGTCCACGAGCAGTACGTC. It is translated as CASSLGFGWVHEQYV.

This clonotype has just a few counts. The chain carries TRBV28 and TRBJ2-7; possible D gene TRBD1, 6 bases. The CDR3 is 15 amino acids. Germline V gene lookup returns CDR1 MDHEN and CDR2 SYDVKM. V was clipped by 4 bases and J by 3 bases, with 16 bases between them. The CDR3 reads CASSSQQGGYYEQYF. The CDR3 coding sequence is TGTGCCAGCAGTTCCCAACAGGGCGGCTACTACGAGCAGTACTTC.

The chain employs TRBV5-6 and TRBJ1-2; the match to TRBD1 covers 8 bases. V gave up 4 bases and J gave up 3 bases; unmatched junction bases: 17. CDR1 is SGHDT and CDR2 is YYEEEE in the germline V gene. CDR3 size: 18 residues. This CDR3 is CASSTHLRGRSPYYGYTF. CDR3 sequence (DNA): TGTGCCAGCAGCACACACCTCAGGGGGCGCAGCCCCTACTATGGCTACACCTTC.

There are many counts of this clonotype. The V call is TRBV12-3 or TRBV12-4, the J call TRBJ2-5; D may correspond to TRBD1 or TRBD2 (5 bases each). This CDR3 is 13 amino acids long. V was clipped by 3 bases and J by 5 bases, with 10 bases between them. The CDR3 nucleotides read TGTGCCAGCAGTTTTGGGGGTATTGAGACCCAGTACTTC. Encoded protein: CASSFGGIETQYF.

This clonotype was observed a handful of times. The chain carries TRBV6-2 or TRBV6-3 and TRBJ2-3; D is ambiguous. CDR1 MNHEY and CDR2 SVGEGT come from the germline V gene. V was cut by 3 bases and J by 10 bases, with 8 bases left in between. The CDR3 has 11 amino acids. This CDR3 reads CASSYPHPQYF. DNA for the CDR3: TGTGCCAGCAGTTATCCCCACCCGCAGTATTTT.

This chain links TRBV29-1 with TRBJ1-5; possibly TRBD1 for D (6 bases). V was clipped by 7 bases and J by 9 bases, with 22 bases between them. Germline lookup yields CDR1 SQVTM and CDR2 ANQGSEA. The CDR3 loop spans 14 amino acids. CDR3 loop: CSAMGEGGAGPQHF. As DNA, the CDR3 is TGCAGCGCTATGGGGGAGGGGGGTGCCGGGCCCCAGCATTTT.